This T cell receptor beta chain was captured in a study of CXCR3-negative and CXCR3-positive naive CD8 T cells. Every subset of CD8+ T cells was sorted in triplicate at approximately 300,000 cells each. Within the CD8+ T cell compartment, naive cells were CD45RO-CCR7+CD27+CD95-. General study findings and limits: Once cells were cryopreserved, CXCR3 expression went down partly, and most assays used fresh PBMCs. Diversity proved comparably high across both naive subsets and much lower in memory CD8+ cells. TRB CDR3s of CXCR3-positive naive cells were more hydrophobic than those of CXCR3-negative naive cells.

UMI-labeled 5' RACE yielded the TRB cDNA libraries. TCRdb re-called the 5' RACE reads; one entry per CDR3 protein, DNA not given. The sample holds approximately 5,000 distinct CDR3 sequences. As regards this clonotype: The target antigen is unknown.

The CDR3 totals 12 residues. Germline loops: CDR1 SQVTM, CDR2 ANQGSEA. The chain has TRBV29-1 and TRBJ2-7; checking the TCRdb D call of TRBD2 is not possible without DNA. This clonotype was sampled from a human donor in good health. Some clones in this sample may be carry-over from other donors' samples. The sequenced sample consisted of naive CXCR3+ CD8+ T cells from blood. Regarding subset: CD45RO-CCR7+CD27+CD95- naive CD8+ T cells expressing CXCR3 (TNR3+). This CDR3 is CSVEDGGYEQYF.